One and the same sample provided the 10 T cell receptor beta chains below, sequenced in a study of T-cell reconstitution after alpha-beta-depleted transplantation in children. A TCRbeta library incorporating unique molecular identifiers was prepared. TCRdb fed the PCR reads into MiXCR, producing one record per CDR3 protein. The sample shows 15,000 to 20,000 distinct CDR3 sequences, around 12% of them seen only once. The sample consisted of PBMCs, mostly from graft donor cells, taken 180 days after TCRalphabeta/CD19-depleted stem cell transplant. The receptors stem from a boy under three years old who had a stem cell transplant for Wiskott-Aldrich syndrome, so the T cells may come from the graft donor.

This clonotype is labeled medium-sized. The V call is TRBV7-9, the J call TRBJ2-7, with D hard to call. The CDR3 loop spans 13 amino acids. Trimming took 4 bases from V and 7 from J, leaving 14 bases between them. The germline gives CDR1 SEHNR, CDR2 FQNEAQ (reference sequence). The CDR3 nucleotides are TGTGCCAGCAGCTCCATTGGGAAGAGTGAGCAGTACTTC. It is translated as CASSSIGKSEQYF. The full variable domain, in which reference TRBV7-9 and TRBJ2-7 provide the parts outside the CDR3, is DTGVSQNPRHKITKRGQNVTFRCDPISEHNRLYWYRQTLGQGPEFLTYFQNEAQLEKSRLLSDRFSAERPKGSFSTLEIQRTEQGDSAMYLCASSSIGKSEQYFGPGTRLTVT.

This clonotype appeared many times. V gene TRBV27 combines with J gene TRBJ2-7, with D maybe TRBD2 (5 bases). This CDR3 region has 16 residues. Germline V CDR1 and CDR2: MNHEY, SMNVEV (reference sequence). The V and J ends lost 7 bases and 0 bases respectively, with 19 bases between them. The CDR3 protein is CASILRRRANSYEQYF. The CDR3, as DNA: TGTGCCAGCATCCTTCGTCGGCGGGCTAACTCCTACGAGCAGTACTTC.

This clonotype has just a few counts. At one end the junction does not follow the germline gene, possibly because of a read error. This chain uses TRBV30 with TRBJ2-7; 8 nucleotides match TRBD2. There are 11 residues in the CDR3. CDR1 and CDR2 from the germline V gene are GTSNPN and SVGIG (reference sequence). In nucleotides, the CDR3 is TGTGCCTGGAGTGCCGGGGGGGCCAGCAACTTC. Translation gives CAWSAGGASNF. The variable domain in full, with the rest retrieved from reference TRBV30 and TRBJ2-7, is SQTIHQWPATLVQPVGSPLSLECTVEGTSNPNLYWYRQAAGRGLQLLFYSVGIGQISSEVPQNLSASRPQDRQFILSSKKLLLSDSGFYLCAWSAGGASNFGPGTRLTVT.

This clonotype has a count of ten or more. The V call is TRBV5-4, the J call TRBJ1-2; 8 bases agree with TRBD1. The ends lost 4 bases at V and 2 bases at J; junction bases unmatched: 7. CDR3 length equals 15 residues. Germline V gene sequence: CDR1 SGHNT, CDR2 YYREEE (reference sequence). The CDR3 is CASSADRVGNYGYTF. The DNA for the CDR3 is TGTGCCAGCAGCGCGGACAGGGTAGGGAACTATGGCTACACCTTC.

A few counts support this clonotype. V is TRBV6-2 or TRBV6-3 and J is TRBJ2-7; TRBD1 matches at 10 bases. Germline CDR1 is MNHEY and CDR2 is SVGEGT. Unmatched junction bases numbered 6, after V lost 7 bases and J lost 6 bases. The CDR3 is 13 amino acids. Here the CDR3 reads CASTRQGAGEQYF. The CDR3 region has the DNA TGTGCCAGCACCCGACAGGGGGCGGGCGAGCAGTACTTC.

This clonotype was found a few times. V usage is TRBV18 and J usage is TRBJ1-1; D is uncertain. The CDR3 has 16 residues. Trimming pared 1 base from V and 0 bases from J, leaving 12 bases between. The germline gives CDR1 KGHSH, CDR2 LQKENI. CDR3 coding DNA: TGTGCCAGCTCACCACAGTGGGCAACTATGAACACTGAAGCTTTCTTT. Translated: CASSPQWATMNTEAFF. The full variable domain, rest sourced from reference TRBV18 and TRBJ1-1, is NAGVMQNPRHLVRRRGQEARLRCSPMKGHSHVYWYRQLPEEGLKFMVYLQKENIIDESGMPKERFSAEFPKEGPSILRIQQVVRGDSAAYFCASSPQWATMNTEAFFGQGTRLTVV.

This clonotype was found many times. The chain has TRBV30 and TRBJ1-4, with unresolved D. Per the germline V gene, CDR1 is GTSNPN and CDR2 is SVGIG (reference sequence). The CDR3 has 13 residues. The V end was cut by 1 base, the J end by 10 bases, with 13 bases between. Here the CDR3 DNA reads TGTGCCTGGAGTGAGGGTTTAATAAGAAAACTGTTTTTT. Translating it yields CAWSEGLIRKLFF.

The chain uses TRBV5-6 and TRBJ2-4; TRBD1 might be the D (6 bases). Germline V lookup: CDR1 SGHDT, CDR2 YYEEEE. This CDR3 contains 16 residues. Trimming removed 2 bases at V and 0 bases at J, with 12 bases between. In DNA, the CDR3 is TGTGCCAGCAGCTTCTACAGGGAACTAGCCAAAAACATTCAGTACTTC. Translated, it gives CASSFYRELAKNIQYF.

The chain recombines TRBV27 with TRBJ1-2; D is unresolved. Germline V gives CDR1 MNHEY, CDR2 SMNVEV (reference sequence). The CDR3 totals 15 residues. Trimming shortened V by 2 bases and J by 1 base, and 11 bases separated the two germline ends. CDR3 protein: CASSLSLAGNYGYTF. The CDR3 DNA follows: TGTGCCAGCAGTTTAAGTTTAGCGGGTAACTATGGCTACACCTTC.

V usage is TRBV5-5 and J usage is TRBJ1-2, with 7 bases that match TRBD1. V gave up 4 bases and J gave up 4 bases; unmatched junction bases: 7. CDR1 is SGHKS, CDR2 YYEKEE, per germline (reference sequence). The CDR3 contains 14 residues. This CDR3 is CASSQGQMSYGYTF. The DNA of the CDR3 is TGTGCCAGCAGCCAGGGACAGATGAGCTATGGCTACACCTTC.